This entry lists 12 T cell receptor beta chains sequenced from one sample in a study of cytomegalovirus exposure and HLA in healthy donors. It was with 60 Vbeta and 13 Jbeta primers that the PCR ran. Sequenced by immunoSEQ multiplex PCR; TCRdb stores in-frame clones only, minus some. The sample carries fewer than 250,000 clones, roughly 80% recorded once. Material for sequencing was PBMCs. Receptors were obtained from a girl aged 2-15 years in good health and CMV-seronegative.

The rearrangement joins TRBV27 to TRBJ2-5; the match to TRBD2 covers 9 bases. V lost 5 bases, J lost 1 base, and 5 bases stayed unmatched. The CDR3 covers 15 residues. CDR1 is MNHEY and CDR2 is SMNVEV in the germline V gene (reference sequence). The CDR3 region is CASSAGLAAQETQYF. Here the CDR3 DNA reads TGTGCCAGCAGTGCGGGACTAGCCGCCCAAGAGACCCAGTACTTC.

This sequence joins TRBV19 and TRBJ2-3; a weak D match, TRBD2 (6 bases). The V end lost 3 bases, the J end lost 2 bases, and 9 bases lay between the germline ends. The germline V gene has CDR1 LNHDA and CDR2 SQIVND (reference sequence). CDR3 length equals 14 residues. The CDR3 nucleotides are TGTGCCAGTAGTATCGAGCGGGTCACAGATACGCAGTATTTT. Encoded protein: CASSIERVTDTQYF.

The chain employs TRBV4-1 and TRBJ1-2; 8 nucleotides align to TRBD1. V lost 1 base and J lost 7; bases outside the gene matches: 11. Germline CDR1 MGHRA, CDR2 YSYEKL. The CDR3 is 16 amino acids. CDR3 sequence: CASSQGRGQGYAGYTF. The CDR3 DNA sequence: TGCGCCAGCAGCCAAGGTAGAGGACAGGGTTATGCTGGCTACACCTTC.

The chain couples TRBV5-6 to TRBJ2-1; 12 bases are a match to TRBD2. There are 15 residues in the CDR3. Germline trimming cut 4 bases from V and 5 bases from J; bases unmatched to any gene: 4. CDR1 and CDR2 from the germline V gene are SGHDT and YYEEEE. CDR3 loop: CASSALAGGNNEQFF. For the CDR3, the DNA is TGTGCCAGCAGCGCACTAGCGGGGGGAAACAATGAGCAGTTCTTC.

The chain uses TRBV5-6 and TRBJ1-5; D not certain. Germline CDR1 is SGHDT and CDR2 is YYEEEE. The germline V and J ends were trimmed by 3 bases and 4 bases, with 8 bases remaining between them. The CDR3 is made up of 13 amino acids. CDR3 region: CASSWQRNQPQHF. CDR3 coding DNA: TGTGCCAGCAGCTGGCAAAGAAATCAGCCCCAGCATTTT.

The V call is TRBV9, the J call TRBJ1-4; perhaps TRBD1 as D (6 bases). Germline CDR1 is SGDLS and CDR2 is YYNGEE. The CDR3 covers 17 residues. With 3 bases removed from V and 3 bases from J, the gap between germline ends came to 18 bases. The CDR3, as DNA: TGTGCCAGCAGCGGAGGGCTCCGCTCAGGGGCTAATGAAAAACTGTTTTTT. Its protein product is CASSGGLRSGANEKLFF.

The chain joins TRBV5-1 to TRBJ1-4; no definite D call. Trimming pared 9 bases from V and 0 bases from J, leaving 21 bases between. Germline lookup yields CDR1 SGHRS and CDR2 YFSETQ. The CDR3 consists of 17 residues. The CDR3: CATTPWVEFPTNEKLFF. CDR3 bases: TGCGCCACGACACCTTGGGTCGAATTTCCAACTAATGAAAAACTGTTTTTT. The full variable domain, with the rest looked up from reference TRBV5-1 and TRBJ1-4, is KAGVTQTPRYLIKTRGQQVTLSCSPISGHRSVSWYQQTPGQGLQFLFEYFSETQRNKGNFPGRFSGRQFSNSRSEMNVSTLELGDSALYLCATTPWVEFPTNEKLFFGSGTQLSVL.

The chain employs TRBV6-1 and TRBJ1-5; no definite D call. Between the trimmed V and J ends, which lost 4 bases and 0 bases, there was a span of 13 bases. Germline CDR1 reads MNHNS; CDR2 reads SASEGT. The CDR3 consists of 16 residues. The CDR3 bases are TGTGCCAGCAGTGTGACGACTTCTTATAGCAATCAGCCCCAGCATTTT. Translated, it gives CASSVTTSYSNQPQHF.

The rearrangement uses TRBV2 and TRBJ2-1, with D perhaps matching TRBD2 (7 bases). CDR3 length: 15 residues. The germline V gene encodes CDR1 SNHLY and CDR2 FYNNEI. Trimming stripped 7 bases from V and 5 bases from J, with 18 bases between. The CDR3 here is CASTEGSGGHNEQFF. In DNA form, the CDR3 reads TGTGCCAGCACCGAAGGGTCCGGGGGGCACAATGAGCAGTTCTTC.

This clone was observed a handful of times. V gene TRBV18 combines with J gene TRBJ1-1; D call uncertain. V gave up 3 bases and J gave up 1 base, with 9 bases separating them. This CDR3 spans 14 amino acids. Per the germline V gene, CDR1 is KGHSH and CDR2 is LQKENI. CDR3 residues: CASSPPAGNTEAFF. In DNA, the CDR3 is TGTGCCAGCTCACCCCCCGCGGGGAACACTGAAGCTTTCTTT.

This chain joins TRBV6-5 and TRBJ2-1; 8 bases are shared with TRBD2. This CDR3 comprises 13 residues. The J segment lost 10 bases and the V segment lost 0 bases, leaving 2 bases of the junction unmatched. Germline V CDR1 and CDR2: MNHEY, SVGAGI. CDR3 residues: CASSYSAGGEQFF. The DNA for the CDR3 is TGTGCCAGCAGTTACTCCGCGGGAGGCGAGCAGTTCTTC.

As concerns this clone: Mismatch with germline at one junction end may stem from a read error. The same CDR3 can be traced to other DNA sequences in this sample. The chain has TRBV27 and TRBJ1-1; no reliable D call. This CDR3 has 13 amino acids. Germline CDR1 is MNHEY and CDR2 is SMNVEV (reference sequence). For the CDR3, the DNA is TGTGCCAGTAGTTTGCGGCGGAACACTGAAGCTTTCTTT. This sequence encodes CASSLRRNTEAFF.